Each of the 3 T cell receptor beta chains below was sequenced from the same sample in a study of shared clonotypes between healthy human individuals. Using immunoSEQ multiplex PCR, the repertoire was profiled, and TCRdb retains in-frame clones only, with some absent. The table has approximately 700,000 clones, roughly 73% seen once; the top ten hold roughly 1.9%. The sequencing input was memory CD4+ T cells sorted from blood. Described subset: CD45RA-negative fraction. All receptors come from a woman in her twenties or thirties in good health.

Only a few counts were recorded for this clone. The rearrangement uses TRBV7-2 and TRBJ2-7; maybe TRBD1 (6 bases). Per the germline V gene, CDR1 is SGHTA and CDR2 is FQGNSA. Trimming removed 7 bases from V and 6 bases from J, with 19 bases in between. The CDR3 is 14 residues long. The CDR3 DNA sequence: TGTGCCAGCAACCGACAGACAGGAATAGCCGAGCAGTACTTC. This translates into CASNRQTGIAEQYF.

The chain links TRBV14 to TRBJ1-4; 7 nucleotides line up with TRBD1. The germline CDR1 and CDR2 sequences are SGHDN and FVKESK. This CDR3 is built from 16 residues. Trimming at V came to 0 bases and at J to 8 bases, leaving 9 bases not matched to a gene. The CDR3 protein is CASSQERGTVPEKLFF. CDR3 coding DNA: TGTGCCAGCAGCCAAGAGAGAGGGACAGTACCGGAAAAACTGTTTTTT.

In this sample, this clone turned up once. J is TRBJ2-1 and V is TRBV5-1; 9 bases match TRBD2. The CDR3 is 20 amino acids. V lost 1 base and J lost 3; bases outside the gene matches: 17. Germline-derived CDR1 and CDR2 are SGHRS and YFSETQ. CDR3 amino acids: CASSLFGGRDYTGFYNEQFF. Here the CDR3 DNA reads TGCGCCAGCAGCTTGTTTGGCGGGAGGGACTATACCGGGTTCTACAATGAGCAGTTCTTC.